Below, one T cell receptor beta chain is given with its context. Its specificity is not known. This specimen comes from a study of shared clonotypes between healthy human individuals. Whole-study results and caveats: Few donors limited the genetic and exposure-history diversity represented.

This CDR3 spans 15 amino acids. The junction had 7 bases not matched to a gene; V was cut back by 3 bases and J by 4 bases. Germline CDR1 SQVTM, CDR2 ANQGSEA. TCRdb keeps only in-frame clones here, not all; method: immunoSEQ multiplex PCR. This table holds 800,000 to 950,000 clones, 90% to 97% found once. Naive CD8 cells, CD45RO-negative and positively selected for CCR7, excluded terminally differentiated effector memory CD45RA+ cells. The study drew all its donors from Caucasian adults living in Nashville, Tennessee. The clonotype was recovered from a young man in good health. The specimen was naive CD8+ T cells sorted from blood. The chain joins TRBV29-1 to TRBJ2-2, with 8 positions matching TRBD2. The CDR3 nucleotides are TGCAGCGTTGACGTGAGCGGGGGAGGCACCGGGGAGCTGTTTTTT. This encodes CSVDVSGGGTGELFF.